Below, 16 T cell receptor beta chains from the same sample are listed, as sequenced in a study of response to subunit inactivated influenza vaccine. Each CDR3 protein is one row after TCRdb ran MiXCR on the RT-PCR reads. This sample has about 570,000 distinct CDR3 sequences, with 10% to 15% found just once. This specimen was PBMCs from blood, taken on the day of vaccination. The receptors were gathered from a man in his forties or fifties who received an inactivated influenza vaccine.

This clonotype was detected many times. The rearrangement joins TRBV5-1 to TRBJ1-1, with a possible D match to TRBD1 (5 bases). The CDR3 covers 14 residues. The ends were cut back, 5 bases at V and 7 bases at J, with 18 bases in the middle. Germline V gene lookup returns CDR1 SGHRS and CDR2 YFSETQ. The CDR3 DNA reads as TGCGCCAGCAGTACCCCGGGGGGGATGAATGAAGCTTTCTTT. Residues: CASSTPGGMNEAFF.

This clonotype came up a few times. The germline gene is not matched at one end of the junction; a read error may be the cause. This chain links TRBV28 with TRBJ2-1; D is possibly TRBD1 (6 bases). The CDR3 extends over 15 amino acids. CDR1 MDHEN and CDR2 SYDVKM come from the germline V gene. In nucleotides, the CDR3 is TGTGCCAGCAGTCCCCTGGGGGCCTCCTTCAATGAGCAGTTCTTC. Encoded protein: CASSPLGASFNEQFF.

The rearrangement joins TRBV15 to TRBJ1-1; D gene unclear. The CDR3 runs 15 residues. Germline lookup yields CDR1 LNHNV and CDR2 YYDKDF (reference sequence). V was pared by 1 base and J by 1 base, with 10 bases between. CDR3 region: CATSRAPDKNTEAFF. Written as DNA, the CDR3 is TGTGCCACCAGCAGAGCGCCCGACAAGAACACTGAAGCTTTCTTT.

This clonotype has only a few counts. This rearrangement joins TRBV7-2 to TRBJ2-3; TRBD1 matches at 7 bases. This CDR3 is 15 amino acids long. Unmatched junction bases numbered 8, after V lost 4 bases and J lost 4 bases. Germline CDR1 and CDR2: SGHTA and FQGNSA. The chain's CDR3 is CASSSRGGGADTQYF. The DNA of the CDR3 is TGTGCCAGCAGCTCAAGAGGGGGCGGCGCAGATACGCAGTATTTT.

This clonotype was seen repeatedly, ten times or more. The rearrangement joins TRBV5-1 to TRBJ2-1; TRBD2 might be the D (6 bases). V was pared by 5 bases and J by 4 bases, with 13 bases between. The CDR3 spans 14 residues. Germline loops: CDR1 SGHRS, CDR2 YFSETQ. Here the CDR3 DNA reads TGCGCCAGCAGTGGACTAAATCAATACAATGAGCAGTTCTTC. Its protein product is CASSGLNQYNEQFF.

This clonotype was picked up a small number of times. The V and J genes are TRBV7-8 and TRBJ2-7, with D unclear. Per germline, CDR1 SGHVS and CDR2 FQNEAQ. This CDR3 contains 14 residues. V lost 1 base and J lost 0, with 7 bases in between. Here the CDR3 DNA reads TGTGCCAGCAGCTTAGAGGCCGGCTCCTACGAGCAGTACTTC. This encodes CASSLEAGSYEQYF. Drawing the rest from reference TRBV7-8 and TRBJ2-7, the complete variable domain is GAGVSQSPRYKVAKRGQDVALRCDPISGHVSLFWYQQALGQGPEFLTYFQNEAQLDKSGLPSDRFFAERPEGSVSTLKIQRTQQEDSAVYLCASSLEAGSYEQYFGPGTRLTVT.

V and J are TRBV10-3 and TRBJ1-1; D gene ambiguous. This CDR3 region has 11 residues. Germline CDR1 reads ENHRY; CDR2 reads SYGVKD. V gave up 3 bases and J gave up 5 bases, with 4 bases separating them. CDR3 DNA sequence: TGTGCCATCAGTGACGGGACTGAAGCTTTCTTT. Residues: CAISDGTEAFF.

This chain connects TRBV9 to TRBJ2-1; TRBD2 matches 15 bases. Germline CDR1 and CDR2: SGDLS and YYNGEE. CDR3 size: 17 residues. The trim removed 3 bases at V and 3 bases at J, leaving 4 bases unmatched. The chain's CDR3 is CASSAGLAGGHYNEQFF. The CDR3 nucleotides are TGTGCCAGCAGCGCGGGACTAGCGGGAGGACACTACAATGAGCAGTTCTTC. The whole variable domain, filled in from reference TRBV9 and TRBJ2-1, reads DSGVTQTPKHLITATGQRVTLRCSPRSGDLSVYWYQQSLDQGLQFLIQYYNGEERAKGNILERFSAQQFPDLHSELNLSSLELGDSALYFCASSAGLAGGHYNEQFFGPGTRLTVL.

This clonotype was seen only a few times. The chain couples TRBV19 to TRBJ2-1, with D perhaps matching TRBD2 (5 bases). V was shortened by 7 bases and J by 7 bases, with 23 bases between the two germline ends. The CDR3 sequence is 16 residues long. Germline V gives CDR1 LNHDA, CDR2 SQIVND (reference sequence). This CDR3 is CASTPPGLAGRNEQFF. DNA for the CDR3: TGTGCCAGTACTCCCCCGGGTCTAGCAGGTCGTAATGAGCAGTTCTTC.

This rearrangement joins TRBV7-2 to TRBJ1-2, with D unclear. There are 14 residues in the CDR3. Germline V gene lookup returns CDR1 SGHTA and CDR2 FQGNSA. Trimming removed 7 bases at V and 2 bases at J, with 14 bases between. For the CDR3, the DNA is TGTGCCAGCACCCAGACCCGGGGAAACTATGGCTACACCTTC. The encoded protein is CASTQTRGNYGYTF.

The sample holds many counts of this clonotype. V usage is TRBV5-1 and J usage is TRBJ2-3; 12 bases are a match to TRBD2. The CDR3 extends over 17 amino acids. CDR1 is SGHRS and CDR2 is YFSETQ in the germline V gene. The junction had 5 bases not matched to a gene; V was cut back by 1 base and J by 2 bases. The CDR3 coding sequence is TGCGCCAGCAGCTTGTATCTAGCGGGAGGGGTCACAGATACGCAGTATTTT. It specifies CASSLYLAGGVTDTQYF.

This clonotype was counted many times. The chain couples TRBV4-3 to TRBJ2-2; the D is unclear. The CDR3 is 17 amino acids. Deletions cut 0 bases from V and 5 bases from J, with 16 bases between. Germline lookup yields CDR1 LGHNA and CDR2 YSLEER. Written as DNA, the CDR3 is TGCGCCAGCAGCCAAGATCCCCTCGGCAGCGTGACCGGGGAGCTGTTTTTT. Its protein is CASSQDPLGSVTGELFF.

Points on this clonotype: At one of its ends the junction is not consistent with the germline gene, which may arise from a read error. This chain uses TRBV7-7 with TRBJ2-5, with D uncertain. CDR1 is SSHAT, CDR2 FNYEAQ, per germline (reference sequence). The CDR3 extends over 13 amino acids. The CDR3 reads CASSPLPRETQYF. The CDR3 DNA sequence: TGTGCTAGCAGCCCATTGCCCCGGGAGACCCAGTACTTC.

This clonotype was detected many times. This sequence joins TRBV29-1 and TRBJ2-1; D might be TRBD1 or TRBD2, each matching 5 bases. The germline V gene encodes CDR1 SQVTM and CDR2 ANQGSEA. Trimming removed 7 bases at V and 3 bases at J, with 16 bases between. The CDR3 covers 14 residues. CDR3: CSARLGAIYNEQFF. The CDR3 nucleotides are TGCAGCGCCCGACTCGGGGCGATCTACAATGAGCAGTTCTTC.

V usage is TRBV19 and J usage is TRBJ1-5, with D perhaps TRBD1 (5 bases). CDR1 and CDR2 from the germline V gene are LNHDA and SQIVND (reference sequence). CDR3 size: 14 residues. The ends were cut back, 2 bases at V and 7 bases at J, with 12 bases in the middle. The CDR3: CASSIQGPRQPQHF. The CDR3 DNA follows: TGTGCCAGTAGTATACAGGGCCCCAGGCAGCCCCAGCATTTT. Full variable domain (outside the CDR3, taken from reference TRBV19 and TRBJ1-5): DGGITQSPKYLFRKEGQNVTLSCEQNLNHDAMYWYRQDPGQGLRLIYYSQIVNDFQKGDIAEGYSVSREKKESFPLTVTSAQKNPTAFYLCASSIQGPRQPQHFGDGTRLSIL.

This clonotype has only a few counts. J is TRBJ2-3 and V is TRBV7-9; 7 positions agree with TRBD2. V trimming: 1 base; J trimming: 2 bases; junction bases outside the gene matches: 9. The germline CDR1 and CDR2 sequences are SEHNR and FQNEAQ (reference sequence). The CDR3 length is 17 residues. CDR3 protein: CASSLEAGITFTDTQYF. The CDR3 region has the DNA TGTGCCAGCAGCTTAGAAGCGGGGATAACCTTCACAGATACGCAGTATTTT.